This TCR beta chain was captured in a study of identical twins. Trimming cost V 3 bases and J 0 bases, with 8 bases left between them. The CDR3 length is 14 residues. CDR1 SEHNR and CDR2 FQNEAQ come from the germline V gene (reference sequence). TCRdb used MiXCR to reprocess the 5' RACE reads, holding one entry per CDR3 protein. The table lists around 240,000 distinct CDR3 sequences, roughly 7% of them singletons. Overall study findings and caveats: Fewer insertions characterized abundant cord blood beta clonotypes, whereas memory repertoires showed none. Invariant T cells like MAIT and iNKT could partly confound the zero-insertion analyses.

There are many counts of this clonotype. Its target is unknown. This sample was shared with a second study, whose subject was yellow fever vaccine responses in identical twins. That work adds: Twins showed a vaccine T cell response that reportedly seemed partly convergent, partly personalized.

Material: memory (CD45RO+) T cells sorted from blood. V gene TRBV7-9 combines with J gene TRBJ1-1; no firm D call. The receptor's source is a woman between 18 and 29 years old in good health. CDR3 nucleotide sequence: TGTGCCAGCAGCTTGACCAGCATGAACACTGAAGCTTTCTTT. Protein product: CASSLTSMNTEAFF.